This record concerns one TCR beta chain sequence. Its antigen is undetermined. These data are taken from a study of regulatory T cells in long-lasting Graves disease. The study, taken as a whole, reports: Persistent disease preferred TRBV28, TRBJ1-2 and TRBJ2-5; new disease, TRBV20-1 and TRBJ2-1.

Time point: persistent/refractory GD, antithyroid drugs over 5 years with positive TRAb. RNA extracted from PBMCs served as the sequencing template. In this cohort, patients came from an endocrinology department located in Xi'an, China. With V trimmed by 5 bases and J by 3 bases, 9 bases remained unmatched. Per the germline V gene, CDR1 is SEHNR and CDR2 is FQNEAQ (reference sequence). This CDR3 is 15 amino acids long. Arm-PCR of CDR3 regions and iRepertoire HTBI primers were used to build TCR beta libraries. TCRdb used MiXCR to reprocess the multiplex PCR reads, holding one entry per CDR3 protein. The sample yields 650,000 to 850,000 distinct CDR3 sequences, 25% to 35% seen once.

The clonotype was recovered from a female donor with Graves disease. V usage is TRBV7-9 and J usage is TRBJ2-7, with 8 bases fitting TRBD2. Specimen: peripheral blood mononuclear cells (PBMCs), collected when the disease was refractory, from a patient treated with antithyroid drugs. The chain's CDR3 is CASSPAGGEDYEQYF. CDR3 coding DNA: TGTGCCAGCAGCCCCGCCGGGGGGGAGGACTACGAGCAGTACTTC.